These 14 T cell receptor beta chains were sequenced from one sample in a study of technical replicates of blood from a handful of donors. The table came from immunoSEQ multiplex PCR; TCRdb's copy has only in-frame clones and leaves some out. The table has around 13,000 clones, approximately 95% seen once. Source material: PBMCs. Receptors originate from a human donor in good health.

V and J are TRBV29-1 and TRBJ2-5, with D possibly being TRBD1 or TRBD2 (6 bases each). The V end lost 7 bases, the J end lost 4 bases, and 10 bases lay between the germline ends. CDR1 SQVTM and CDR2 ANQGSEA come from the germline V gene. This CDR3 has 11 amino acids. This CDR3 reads CSAEGGETQYF. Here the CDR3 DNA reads TGCAGCGCTGAGGGGGGAGAGACCCAGTACTTC.

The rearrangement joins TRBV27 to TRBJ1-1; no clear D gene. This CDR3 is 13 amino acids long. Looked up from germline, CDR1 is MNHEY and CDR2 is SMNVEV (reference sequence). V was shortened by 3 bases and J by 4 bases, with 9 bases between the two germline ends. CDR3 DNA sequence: TGTGCCAGCAGTTTGGGAGGAGGCACTGAAGCTTTCTTT. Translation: CASSLGGGTEAFF.

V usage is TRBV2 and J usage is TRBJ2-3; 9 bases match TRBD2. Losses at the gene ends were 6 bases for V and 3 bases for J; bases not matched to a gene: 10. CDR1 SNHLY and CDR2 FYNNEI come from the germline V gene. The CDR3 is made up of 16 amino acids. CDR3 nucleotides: TGTGCCAGCAGGGCCGGGACTAGCCTGAGTACAGATACGCAGTATTTT. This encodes CASRAGTSLSTDTQYF.

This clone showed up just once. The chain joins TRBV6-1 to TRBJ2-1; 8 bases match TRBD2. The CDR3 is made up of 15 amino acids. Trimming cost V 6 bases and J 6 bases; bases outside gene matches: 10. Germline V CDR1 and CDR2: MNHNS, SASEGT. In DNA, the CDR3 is TGTGCCAGCAGCGAACAAGCGGGAGAGGGCAATGAGCAGTTCTTC. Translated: CASSEQAGEGNEQFF.

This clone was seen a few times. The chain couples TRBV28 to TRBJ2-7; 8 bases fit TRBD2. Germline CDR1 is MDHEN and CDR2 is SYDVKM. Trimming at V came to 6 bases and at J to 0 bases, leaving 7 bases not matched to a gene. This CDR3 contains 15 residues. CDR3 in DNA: TGTGCCAGCAGCTTGCGGGGGGCCGACTCCTACGAGCAGTACTTC. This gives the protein CASSLRGADSYEQYF.

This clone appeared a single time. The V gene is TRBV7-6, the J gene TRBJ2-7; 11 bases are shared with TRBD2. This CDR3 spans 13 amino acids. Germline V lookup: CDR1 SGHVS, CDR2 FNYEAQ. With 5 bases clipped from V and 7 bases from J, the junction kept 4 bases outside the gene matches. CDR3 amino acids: CASSGRLAGEQYF. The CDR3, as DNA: TGTGCCAGCAGCGGTCGACTAGCGGGGGAGCAGTACTTC.

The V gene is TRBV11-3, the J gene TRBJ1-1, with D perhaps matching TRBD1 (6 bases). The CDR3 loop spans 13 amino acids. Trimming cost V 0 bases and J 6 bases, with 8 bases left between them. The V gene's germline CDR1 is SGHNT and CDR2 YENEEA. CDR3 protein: CASSLEQGAEAFF. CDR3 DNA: TGTGCCAGCAGCTTAGAACAGGGCGCTGAAGCTTTCTTT.

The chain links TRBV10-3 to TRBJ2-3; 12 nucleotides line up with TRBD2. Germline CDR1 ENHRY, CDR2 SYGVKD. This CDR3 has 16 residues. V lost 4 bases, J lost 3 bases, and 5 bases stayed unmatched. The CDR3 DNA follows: TGTGCCATCAGTGCTAGCGGGAGGGCCGGTACAGATACGCAGTATTTT. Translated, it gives CAISASGRAGTDTQYF.

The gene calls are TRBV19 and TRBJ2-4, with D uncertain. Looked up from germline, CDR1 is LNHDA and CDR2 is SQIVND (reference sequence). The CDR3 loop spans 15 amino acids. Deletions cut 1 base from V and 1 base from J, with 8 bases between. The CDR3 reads CASSIVSAAKNIQYF. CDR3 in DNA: TGTGCCAGTAGTATAGTGTCTGCGGCCAAAAACATTCAGTACTTC. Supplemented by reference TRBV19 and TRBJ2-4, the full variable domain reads DGGITQSPKYLFRKEGQNVTLSCEQNLNHDAMYWYRQDPGQGLRLIYYSQIVNDFQKGDIAEGYSVSREKKESFPLTVTSAQKNPTAFYLCASSIVSAAKNIQYFGAGTRLSVL.

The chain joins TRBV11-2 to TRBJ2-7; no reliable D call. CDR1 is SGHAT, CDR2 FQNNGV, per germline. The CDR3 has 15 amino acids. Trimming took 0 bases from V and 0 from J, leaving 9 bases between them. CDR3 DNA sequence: TGTGCCAGCAGCTTAGACCCGGGTAACTCCTACGAGCAGTACTTC. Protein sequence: CASSLDPGNSYEQYF.

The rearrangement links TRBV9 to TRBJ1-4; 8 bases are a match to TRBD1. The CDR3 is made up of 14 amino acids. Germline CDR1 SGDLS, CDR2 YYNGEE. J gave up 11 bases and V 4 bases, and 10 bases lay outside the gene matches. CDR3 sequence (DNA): TGTGCCAGCAGCCCCCGGACAGGGAATGGGAAACTGTTTTTT. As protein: CASSPRTGNGKLFF.

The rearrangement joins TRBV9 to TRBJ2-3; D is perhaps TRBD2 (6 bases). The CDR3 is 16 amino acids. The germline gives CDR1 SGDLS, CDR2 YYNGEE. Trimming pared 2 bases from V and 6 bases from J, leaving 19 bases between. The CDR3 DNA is TGTGCCAGCAGCGTCGGAGGGATAGGCGGGGTGGATACGCAGTATTTT. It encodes CASSVGGIGGVDTQYF.

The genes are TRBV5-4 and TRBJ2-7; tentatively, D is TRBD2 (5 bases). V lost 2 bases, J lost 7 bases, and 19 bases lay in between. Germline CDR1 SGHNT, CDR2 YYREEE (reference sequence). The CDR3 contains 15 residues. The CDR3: CASSLRAQAPGEQYF. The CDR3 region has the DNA TGTGCCAGCAGCTTAAGAGCGCAAGCACCGGGGGAGCAGTACTTC.

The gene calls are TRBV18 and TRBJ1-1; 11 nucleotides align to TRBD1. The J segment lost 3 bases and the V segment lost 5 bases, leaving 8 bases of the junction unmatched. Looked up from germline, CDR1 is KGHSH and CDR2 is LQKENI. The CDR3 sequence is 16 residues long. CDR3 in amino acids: CASSWGQGGSHTEAFF. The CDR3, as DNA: TGTGCCAGCTCATGGGGACAGGGGGGTTCGCACACTGAAGCTTTCTTT.